The 8 T cell receptor beta chains below were found in one sample sequenced in a study of Ad26.COV2.S vaccination and SARS-CoV-2 variants (dated by TCRdb to about 2021). According to the study, the label for this sample's treatment or condition signals: over 15 received Ad26.COV2.S at low or high dose, single or two shots; 5 received placebo; per-sample allocation not given. Repertoires of vaccine and placebo recipients were sequenced from samples collected on day 63 after the first injection. Library preparation employed the immunoSEQ multiplex PCR assay. The immuneACCESS repertoire file appears here via TCRdb, limited to in-frame rearrangements. These files lack a portion of the clones; in checked studies, under half of the deficit traces to unresolved V genes, and the cause of the others is not known. The sample table shows 440,000 or so clones, and less than 95% are seen once. Of the sample, around 4.5% is held by the ten largest clones.

The sequences come from peripheral blood, collected in a trial of Ad26.COV2.S vaccine versus placebo. The receptors originated from a person between 18 and 60 years old who received the Ad26.COV2.S COVID-19 vaccine or a placebo.

V is TRBV24-1 and J is TRBJ2-7, with D tentatively TRBD1 or TRBD2 (5 bases each). This CDR3 region has 15 residues. V was shortened by 0 bases and J by 7 bases, with 15 bases between the two germline ends. From germline, CDR1 is KGHDR and CDR2 SFDVKD. CDR3 region: CATSDLSQGAYEQYF. The CDR3 bases are TGTGCCACCAGTGATTTGAGCCAGGGAGCTTATGAGCAGTACTTC.

The V gene is TRBV15, the J gene TRBJ2-5, with 11 positions matching TRBD2. CDR1 LNHNV and CDR2 YYDKDF come from the germline V gene (reference sequence). Germline trimming cut 2 bases from V and 5 bases from J; bases unmatched to any gene: 10. The CDR3 is made up of 17 amino acids. The CDR3, as DNA: TGTGCCACCAGCAGAAAACCCGGGACTAGCGGATTGGAGACCCAGTACTTC. This sequence encodes CATSRKPGTSGLETQYF.

V usage is TRBV7-9 and J usage is TRBJ2-7; D uncertain. The ends were cut back, 7 bases at V and 0 bases at J, with 10 bases in the middle. This CDR3 has 13 amino acids. Germline V gene sequence: CDR1 SEHNR, CDR2 FQNEAQ (reference sequence). CDR3 coding DNA: TGTGCCAGCATCGGACGGAGCTCCTACGAGCAGTACTTC. Residues: CASIGRSSYEQYF.

In this sample, this clone turned up once. This chain links TRBV6-6 with TRBJ1-3, with D possibly matching TRBD1 (5 bases). Germline loops: CDR1 MNHNY, CDR2 SVGAGI (reference sequence). The CDR3 contains 14 residues. Deletions cut 4 bases from V and 4 bases from J, with 11 bases between. The CDR3 coding sequence is TGTGCCAGCAGTTTCGGGGCGGGGGGAAACACCATATATTTT. It specifies CASSFGAGGNTIYF.

J is TRBJ1-2 and V is TRBV2; TRBD1 might be the D (5 bases). This CDR3 contains 15 residues. Germline lookup yields CDR1 SNHLY and CDR2 FYNNEI. Trimming left V 1 base short and J 2 bases short, with 11 bases between. DNA of the CDR3: TGTGCCAGCAGTGAAGAGACAGTCCGCAACTATGGCTACACCTTC. It is translated as CASSEETVRNYGYTF.

The V and J genes are TRBV5-6 and TRBJ2-3; TRBD2 agrees at 8 bases. Trimming removed 2 bases from V and 8 bases from J; junction bases left unmatched: 7. Per germline, CDR1 SGHDT and CDR2 YYEEEE. The CDR3 loop spans 14 amino acids. The CDR3 bases are TGTGCCAGCAGCTTCCTTCGGGGGGGAGGTACGCAGTATTTT. The encoded protein is CASSFLRGGGTQYF.

The rearrangement joins TRBV5-1 to TRBJ2-7; D remains ambiguous. Germline V CDR1 and CDR2: SGHRS, YFSETQ. This CDR3 is built from 13 residues. Trimming stripped 2 bases from V and 6 bases from J, with 12 bases between. As DNA, the CDR3 is TGCGCCAGCAGCTTATCCGAGAGAAGCGAGCAGTACTTC. It encodes CASSLSERSEQYF. Variable domain in full (rest from reference TRBV5-1 and TRBJ2-7): KAGVTQTPRYLIKTRGQQVTLSCSPISGHRSVSWYQQTPGQGLQFLFEYFSETQRNKGNFPGRFSGRQFSNSRSEMNVSTLELGDSALYLCASSLSERSEQYFGPGTRLTVT.

This chain uses TRBV5-8 with TRBJ2-5, with 14 bases that match TRBD2. After removal of 4 bases from V and 5 bases from J, the junction contained 7 bases not matched to a gene. The CDR3 has 16 amino acids. Germline V gives CDR1 SGHTS, CDR2 YDEGEE. The CDR3 DNA reads TGTGCCAGCAGCGCTGGGACTAGCGGGAGAGGGGAGACCCAGTACTTC. This translates into CASSAGTSGRGETQYF.